One sample yielded the 10 T cell receptor beta chains listed below, sequenced in a study of CD8+CD57+ T cells in acquired aplastic anemia. The patients chosen for sequencing had shown expansion of CD8+CD57+ cells (detected by flow cytometry). Genomic DNA was employed as the template in profiling TCR beta VDJ and CDR3. MiXCR was run by TCRdb on the reads, yielding one entry per CDR3 protein. The top ten hold over 0.95% of the sample, which has some 170,000 distinct CDR3 sequences, roughly 48% seen once. The sample consisted of sorted CD4+, CD8+, or CD8+CD57+ T cells (not recorded which) from PBMCs. The receptors were gathered from a human donor with aplastic anemia.

This clonotype was counted between two and nine times. The DNA of the CDR3 is TGTGCCAGCAGCCCGGGGGGCGACTACGAGCAGTACTTC. Its translation: CASSPGGDYEQYF. This chain joins TRBV7-8 and TRBJ2-7; D possibly corresponds to TRBD2 (7 bases). CDR3 length equals 13 residues. V lost 5 bases, J lost 3 bases, and 11 bases lay in between. CDR1 SGHVS and CDR2 FQNEAQ come from the germline V gene. Variable domain in full (rest from reference TRBV7-8 and TRBJ2-7): GAGVSQSPRYKVAKRGQDVALRCDPISGHVSLFWYQQALGQGPEFLTYFQNEAQLDKSGLPSDRFFAERPEGSVSTLKIQRTQQEDSAVYLCASSPGGDYEQYFGPGTRLTVT.

This clonotype was seen many times. This chain joins TRBV5-4 and TRBJ2-7; no clear D. With 0 bases removed from V and 2 bases from J, the gap between germline ends came to 6 bases. There are 13 residues in the CDR3. CDR1 and CDR2 from the germline V gene are SGHNT and YYREEE (reference sequence). This CDR3 is CASSLDGTYEQYF. As DNA, the CDR3 is TGTGCCAGCAGCTTGGACGGAACCTACGAGCAGTACTTC.

This clonotype was recorded many times. The chain links TRBV6-5 to TRBJ1-3; D remains unclear. The CDR3 loop spans 11 amino acids. Germline CDR1 reads MNHEY; CDR2 reads SVGAGI. V dropped 4 bases and J dropped 6 bases, with 4 bases sitting between them. CDR3 sequence: CASSSQNTIYF. The CDR3, as DNA: TGTGCCAGCAGTTCACAAAACACCATATATTTT.

This clonotype was detected many times. The rearrangement links TRBV2 to TRBJ1-2; 7 nucleotides agree with TRBD1. J lost 2 bases, V lost 6 bases, and 6 bases had no gene match. This CDR3 is 14 amino acids long. Germline loops: CDR1 SNHLY, CDR2 FYNNEI. This chain's CDR3 is CASRGQASNYGYTF. For the CDR3, the DNA is TGTGCCAGCAGAGGACAGGCCTCGAACTATGGCTACACCTTC.

The V call is TRBV24-1, the J call TRBJ2-2, with a tentative D call TRBD2 (7 bases). V lost 7 bases, J lost 4 bases, and 15 bases lay in between. CDR3 length equals 15 residues. Germline CDR1 and CDR2: KGHDR and SFDVKD. This chain's CDR3 is CATSPGGAGTGELFF. CDR3 nucleotides: TGTGCCACCAGCCCGGGGGGCGCGGGCACCGGGGAGCTGTTTTTT.

V usage is TRBV19 and J usage is TRBJ2-7; D is unresolved. The germline V and J ends were trimmed by 11 bases and 2 bases, with 19 bases remaining between them. Germline CDR1 and CDR2: LNHDA and SQIVND (reference sequence). The CDR3 loop spans 14 amino acids. CDR3 coding DNA: TGTGCCGCCCAAAGTACAGCTGGACCCTACGAGCAGTACTTC. Translated, it gives CAAQSTAGPYEQYF.

This clonotype occurred many times. This chain uses TRBV6-5 with TRBJ2-7; 9 bases map to TRBD1. The J segment lost 6 bases and the V segment lost 4 bases, leaving 7 bases of the junction unmatched. The CDR3 has 14 residues. Looked up from germline, CDR1 is MNHEY and CDR2 is SVGAGI. In nucleotides, the CDR3 is TGTGCCAGCAGTTCTACCCGGGACAGGGTCGAGCAGTACTTC. It codes for CASSSTRDRVEQYF.

The chain joins TRBV10-3 to TRBJ1-1; tentatively, D is TRBD1 (5 bases). The CDR3 has 14 residues. Trimming took 2 bases from V and 4 from J, leaving 11 bases between them. Germline V gene lookup returns CDR1 ENHRY and CDR2 SYGVKD. The CDR3 loop is CAISERAGPTEAFF. DNA of the CDR3: TGTGCCATCAGTGAGAGGGCGGGGCCCACTGAAGCTTTCTTT.

The V gene is TRBV10-3, the J gene TRBJ2-1, with D possibly matching TRBD1 (5 bases). This CDR3 spans 13 amino acids. The V gene's germline CDR1 is ENHRY and CDR2 SYGVKD. V dropped 3 bases and J dropped 6 bases, with 9 bases sitting between them. The CDR3 DNA reads as TGTGCCATCAGTGATTTGGGGCCCAATGAGCAGTTCTTC. Protein sequence: CAISDLGPNEQFF.

This rearrangement joins TRBV20-1 to TRBJ1-4, with D hard to call. The CDR3 runs to 15 residues. V lost 0 bases to trimming and J lost 3 bases, with 11 bases between them. In germline, CDR1 is DFQATT, CDR2 SNEGSKA (reference sequence). CDR3 residues: CSARDSYTPNEKLFF. The CDR3 DNA reads TGCAGTGCTAGAGATAGCTACACCCCTAATGAAAAACTGTTTTTT.